A single sample is the source of the 4 T cell receptor beta chains below, sequenced in a study of tumor and adjacent non-tumor tissue in lung cancer. This sample's RNA came from whole unsorted tissue. Three rounds of nested PCR, following a modified ARM-PCR protocol, produced the TCRbeta library. One entry per CDR3 protein results from TCRdb running MiXCR on the multiplex PCR reads. The data contain 65,000 to 90,000 distinct CDR3 sequences, roughly 80% of them singletons. The specimen was lung tumor tissue. The receptors were gathered from a woman aged 45-60 years with non-small cell lung cancer.

For the CDR3, the DNA is TGCGCCAGCAGCCAAGATCTCTACAGGGTCACTGAAGCTTTCTTT. Its protein is CASSQDLYRVTEAFF. The J gene is TRBJ1-1, the V gene TRBV4-1; D possibly corresponds to TRBD1 (6 bases). The CDR3 runs to 15 residues. V dropped 0 bases and J dropped 4 bases, with 12 bases sitting between them. Germline CDR1 and CDR2: MGHRA and YSYEKL.

For this clonotype: At one end the junction does not follow the germline gene, possibly because of a read error. V is TRBV12-3 or TRBV12-4 and J is TRBJ2-7, with D possibly matching TRBD1 (6 bases). CDR3 size: 13 residues. This CDR3 reads CASTLDSSCEQHF. In nucleotides, the CDR3 is TGTGCCAGCACCCTGGACAGTTCCTGCGAGCAGCACTTC.

This clonotype was counted once. The CDR3 carries no conserved terminal phenylalanine or tryptophan, so it likely arises from a read error. The DNA is omitted, as the CDR3 cannot be located on it reliably, and the CDR3 follows TCRdb's listing. The genes are TRBV12-3 or TRBV12-4 and TRBJ2-7; the D segment call TRBD2 is taken from the table without a DNA check. The CDR3 extends over 18 residues, inclusive of both ends. The CDR3 here is CASSLTAGLQRNGYEHYL.

The V call is TRBV5-6, the J call TRBJ1-2, with D possibly being TRBD1 (5 bases). Germline loops: CDR1 SGHDT, CDR2 YYEEEE. The CDR3 loop spans 13 amino acids. DNA of the CDR3: TGTGGCATCAGCTTGCAGGGAAACTATGGCTACACCTTC. As protein: CGISLQGNYGYTF.